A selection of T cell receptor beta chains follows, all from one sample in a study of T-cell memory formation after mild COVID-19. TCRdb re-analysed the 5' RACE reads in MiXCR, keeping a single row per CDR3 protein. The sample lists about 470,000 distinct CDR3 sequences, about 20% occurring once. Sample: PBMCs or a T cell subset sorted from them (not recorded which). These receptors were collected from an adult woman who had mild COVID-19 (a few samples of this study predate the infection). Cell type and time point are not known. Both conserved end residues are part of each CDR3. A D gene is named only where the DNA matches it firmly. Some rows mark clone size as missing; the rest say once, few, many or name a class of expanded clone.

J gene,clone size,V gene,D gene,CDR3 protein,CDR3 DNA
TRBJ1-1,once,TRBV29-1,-,CSVKENTEAFF,TGCAGCGTGAAAGAGAACACTGAAGCTTTCTTT
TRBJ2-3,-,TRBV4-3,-,CASSKGNTDTQYF,TGCGCCAGCAGTAAGGGCAACACAGATACGCAGTATTTT
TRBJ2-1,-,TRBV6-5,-,CASSYSEESSYNEQFF,TGTGCCAGCAGTTACTCGGAAGAGAGCTCCTACAATGAGCAGTTCTTC
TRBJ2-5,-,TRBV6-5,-,CASSYGGTWETQYF,TGTGCCAGCAGTTACGGAGGGACCTGGGAGACCCAGTACTTC
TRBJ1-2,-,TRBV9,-,CASSVRQDYGYTF,TGTGCCAGCAGCGTACGGCAGGACTATGGCTACACCTTC
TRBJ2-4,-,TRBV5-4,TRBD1,CASSSPGTGRAIQYF,TGTGCCAGCAGCTCCCCTGGGACAGGGCGTGCCATTCAGTACTTC
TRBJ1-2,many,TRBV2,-,CASSESREGYTF,TGTGCCAGCAGTGAATCTCGTGAGGGCTACACCTTC
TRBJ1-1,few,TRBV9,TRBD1,CASSVVMENRGLTEAFF,TGTGCCAGCAGCGTAGTGATGGAGAACAGGGGGTTAACTGAAGCTTTCTTT
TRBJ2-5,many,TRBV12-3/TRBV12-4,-,CASSLGAGQETQYF,TGTGCCAGCAGCCTGGGGGCAGGCCAAGAGACCCAGTACTTC
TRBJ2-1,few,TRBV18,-,CASSPRRDLYNEQFF,TGTGCCAGCTCACCACGGCGGGACCTTTACAATGAGCAGTTCTTC
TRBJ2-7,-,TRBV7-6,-,CASSLDPGTYEQYF,TGTGCCAGCAGCTTAGATCCAGGGACCTACGAGCAGTACTTC
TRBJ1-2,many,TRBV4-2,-,CASSQPGSNYGYTF,TGTGCCAGCAGCCAACCGGGATCCAACTATGGCTACACCTTC
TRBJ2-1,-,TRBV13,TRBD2,CASSRGTKGEQFF,TGTGCCAGCAGCCGGGGGACTAAGGGTGAGCAGTTCTTC
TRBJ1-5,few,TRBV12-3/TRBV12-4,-,CASSLNDQPQHF,TGTGCCAGCAGTTTAAACGATCAGCCCCAGCATTTT
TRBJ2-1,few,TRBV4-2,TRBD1,CASSRTGGGQFF,TGTGCCAGCAGTCGTACAGGGGGAGGGCAGTTCTTC
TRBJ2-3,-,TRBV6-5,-,CASSYRGAQYF,TGTGCCAGCAGTTACAGGGGTGCGCAGTATTTT
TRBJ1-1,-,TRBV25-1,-,CASSQGSTEAFF,TGTGCCAGCAGTCAGGGGTCAACTGAAGCTTTCTTT
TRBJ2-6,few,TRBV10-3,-,CAISESSGSGANVLTF,TGTGCCATCAGTGAGTCGTCGGGCTCTGGGGCCAACGTCCTGACTTTC
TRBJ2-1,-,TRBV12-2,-,CASRSLAGVYNEQFF,TGTGCAAGTCGCTCTCTAGCGGGGGTCTACAATGAGCAGTTCTTC
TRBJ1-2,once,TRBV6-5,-,CASSSAAGYYGYTF,TGTGCCAGCAGTTCCGCCGCAGGGTACTATGGCTACACCTTC
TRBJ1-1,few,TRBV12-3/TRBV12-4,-,CASSHRETGAFF,TGTGCCAGCAGTCACCGGGAAACAGGGGCTTTCTTT
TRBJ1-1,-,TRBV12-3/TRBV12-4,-,CASSGPPGGKTEAFF,TGTGCCAGCAGTGGACCCCCGGGGGGTAAGACTGAAGCTTTCTTT
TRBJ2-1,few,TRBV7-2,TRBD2,CASSDPTSGFYNEQFF,TGTGCCAGCAGCGACCCTACTAGCGGTTTTTACAATGAGCAGTTCTTC
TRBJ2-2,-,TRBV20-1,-,CSARGGLNGELVF,TGCAGTGCTAGAGGAGGGTTAAACGGGGAGCTGGTTTTT
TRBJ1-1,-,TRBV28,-,CASSPLIDRLNTEAFF,TGTGCCAGCAGTCCCCTCATTGACAGGTTGAACACTGAAGCTTTCTTT
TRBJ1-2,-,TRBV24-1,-,CATSFGSGYGYTF,TGTGCCACCAGTTTTGGGTCTGGCTATGGCTACACCTTC
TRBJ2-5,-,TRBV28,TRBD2,CASSAGTSGFQETQYF,TGTGCCAGCAGTGCCGGGACTAGCGGATTCCAAGAGACCCAGTACTTC
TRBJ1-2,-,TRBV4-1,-,CASSPLGPRDGYTF,TGCGCCAGCAGCCCCCTAGGGCCCCGAGACGGCTACACCTTC
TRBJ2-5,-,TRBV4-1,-,CASSQVFPSRDQETQYF,TGCGCCAGCAGCCAAGTTTTCCCATCCAGGGACCAAGAGACCCAGTACTTC
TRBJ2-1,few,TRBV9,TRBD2,CASSPGGTSTRGEQFF,TGTGCCAGCAGCCCGGGGGGGACTAGCACAAGGGGTGAGCAGTTCTTC
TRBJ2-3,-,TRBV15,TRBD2,CATSSLGRGPLADTQYF,TGTGCCACCAGCAGCCTAGGGAGGGGTCCGTTGGCAGATACGCAGTATTTT
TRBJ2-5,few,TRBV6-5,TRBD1,CASSVEQGGAETQYF,TGTGCCAGCAGCGTCGAACAGGGGGGAGCTGAGACCCAGTACTTC
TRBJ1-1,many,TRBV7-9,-,CASSKVGDGSTEAFF,TGTGCCAGCAGCAAAGTAGGGGACGGTTCCACTGAAGCTTTCTTT
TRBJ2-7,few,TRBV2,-,CASSQTGTPYEQYF,TGTGCCAGCAGTCAAACGGGCACTCCCTACGAGCAGTACTTC
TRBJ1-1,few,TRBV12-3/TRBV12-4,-,CASSPVGRDPTEAFF,TGTGCCAGCAGCCCTGTGGGCAGGGATCCCACTGAAGCTTTCTTT
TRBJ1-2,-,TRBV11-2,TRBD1,CASSFSDGDRNGYTF,TGTGCCAGCAGCTTTAGTGACGGGGACAGGAATGGCTACACCTTC
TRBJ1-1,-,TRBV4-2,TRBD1,CASSRTTGKNTQAFF,TGTGCCAGCAGCCGAACGACAGGGAAGAACACTCAAGCTTTCTTT
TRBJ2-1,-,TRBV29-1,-,CSVETGEGYNEQFF,TGCAGCGTCGAAACAGGGGAGGGGTACAATGAGCAGTTCTTC
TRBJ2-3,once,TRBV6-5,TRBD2,CASRSGLAEIWDTQYF,TGTGCCAGCAGATCGGGACTAGCGGAAATTTGGGATACGCAGTATTTT
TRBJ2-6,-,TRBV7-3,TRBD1,CASSSGTDASGANVLTF,TGTGCCAGCAGCTCGGGGACAGACGCGTCTGGGGCCAACGTCCTGACTTTC
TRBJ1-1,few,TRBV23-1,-,CASKEGDAAFF,TGCGCCAGCAAAGAGGGGGACGCTGCTTTCTTT
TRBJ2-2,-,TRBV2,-,CASSAQGANTGELFF,TGTGCCAGCAGTGCTCAGGGAGCGAACACCGGGGAGCTGTTTTTT
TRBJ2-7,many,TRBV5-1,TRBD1,CASSAGQGEKGYEQYF,TGCGCCAGCAGCGCGGGACAGGGGGAAAAGGGATACGAGCAGTACTTC
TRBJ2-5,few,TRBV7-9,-,CASSPREQETQYF,TGTGCCAGCAGCCCCCGGGAGCAAGAGACCCAGTACTTC
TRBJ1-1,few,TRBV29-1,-,CSVGQTNTEAFF,TGCAGCGTTGGCCAGACGAACACTGAAGCTTTCTTT
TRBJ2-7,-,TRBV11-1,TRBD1,CASSLVGTAAYEQYF,TGTGCCAGCAGCTTAGTGGGGACAGCGGCCTACGAGCAGTACTTC
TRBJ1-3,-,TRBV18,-,CASSPNQGTGNTIYF,TGTGCCAGCTCACCTAACCAGGGGACTGGAAACACCATATATTTT
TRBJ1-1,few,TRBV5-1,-,CASSLDVTGPQMNTEAFF,TGCGCCAGCAGCTTGGATGTGACGGGACCTCAAATGAACACTGAAGCTTTCTTT
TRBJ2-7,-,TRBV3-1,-,CASSHSGTGLYEQYF,TGTGCCAGCAGCCACTCCGGGACGGGCCTCTACGAGCAGTACTTC
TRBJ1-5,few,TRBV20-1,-,CSARDLREARQPQHF,TGCAGTGCTAGAGATCTCAGGGAGGCACGACAGCCCCAGCATTTT
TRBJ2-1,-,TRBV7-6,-,CASSSDQILNRDGDYNEQFF,TGTGCCAGCAGCTCCGATCAGATTTTAAACAGGGATGGAGACTACAATGAGCAGTTCTTC
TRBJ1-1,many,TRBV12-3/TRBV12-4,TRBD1,CASSLRQGVNTEAFF,TGTGCCAGCAGTTTAAGACAGGGGGTGAACACTGAAGCTTTCTTT
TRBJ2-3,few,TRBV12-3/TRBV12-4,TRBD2,CASSLEAGITADTQYF,TGTGCCAGCAGTTTAGAAGCGGGAATTACGGCAGATACGCAGTATTTT
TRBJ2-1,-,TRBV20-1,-,CSARDRATYNEQFF,TGCAGTGCTAGAGACAGGGCCACCTACAATGAGCAGTTCTTC
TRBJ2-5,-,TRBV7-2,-,CASSLTAGWWVETQYF,TGTGCCAGCAGCTTGACGGCGGGCTGGTGGGTGGAGACCCAGTACTTC
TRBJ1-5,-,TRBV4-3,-,CASSQEASHSNQPQHF,TGCGCCAGCAGCCAAGAGGCCAGCCATAGCAATCAGCCCCAGCATTTT
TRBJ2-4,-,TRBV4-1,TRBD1,CASSSTGTGGVLAKNIQYF,TGCGCCAGCAGCTCTACCGGGACAGGGGGCGTGTTAGCCAAAAACATTCAGTACTTC